One and the same sample provided the 30 T cell receptor beta chains below, sequenced in a study of blood T cell repertoires in COVID-19. Some clones are missing from TCRdb's copy, which holds only in-frame ones; the method was immunoSEQ multiplex PCR. The sample records about 310,000 clones, about 90% being singletons. Input material: PBMCs or T cells enriched from blood (not recorded which). These receptors were collected from a young woman who had recovered from COVID-19.

This clone has only one observation. The chain links TRBV19 to TRBJ1-1; a possible D gene is TRBD1 (5 bases). V was trimmed by 8 bases and J by 12 bases, leaving 13 bases between them. CDR1 is LNHDA, CDR2 SQIVND, per germline (reference sequence). The CDR3 runs to 10 residues. CDR3 nucleotide sequence: TGTGCCAGTGGCCGGGACTCTCCTTTCTTT. Its protein product is CASGRDSPFF.

The chain recombines TRBV10-1 with TRBJ2-1, with D uncertain. CDR1 and CDR2 (germline): WNHNN, SYGVQD (reference sequence). The V and J ends lost 2 bases and 4 bases respectively, with 9 bases between them. The CDR3 covers 14 residues. The CDR3 region is CASSESRQYNEQFF. The CDR3, as DNA: TGCGCCAGCAGTGAGAGCAGGCAATACAATGAGCAGTTCTTC.

The chain has TRBV7-9 and TRBJ2-1; TRBD2 matches 14 bases. The CDR3 totals 17 residues. The V and J ends lost 3 bases and 4 bases, in that order; junction bases with no gene match: 5. From germline, CDR1 is SEHNR and CDR2 FQNEAQ (reference sequence). The chain's CDR3 is CASSFEGTSGSYNEQFF. CDR3 in DNA: TGTGCCAGCAGCTTTGAAGGGACTAGCGGGAGTTACAATGAGCAGTTCTTC.

Here the CDR3 reads CATSRDYSNQPQHF. Here the CDR3 DNA reads TGTGCCACCAGCAGAGATTATAGCAATCAGCCCCAGCATTTT. This chain uses TRBV15 with TRBJ1-5, with D uncertain. Per the germline V gene, CDR1 is LNHNV and CDR2 is YYDKDF (reference sequence). The length of the CDR3 is 14 residues. The V gene lost 0 bases and the J gene lost 0 bases, with 3 bases spanning the gap.

This chain links TRBV21-1 with TRBJ2-5; the tabulated D call, TRBD1, remains unverified against the DNA. TRBV21-1 is a pseudogene. The CDR3 spans 16 residues. CDR3 DNA sequence: TGTGCCAGCAGCAAATCGTGGCTTGGCAGCCAAGAGACCCAGTACTTC. Translated: CASSKSWLGSQETQYF.

This clone has a single count. V usage is TRBV3-1 (or the pseudogene TRBV3-2) and J usage is TRBJ1-2; 7 bases line up with TRBD1. This CDR3 is built from 12 residues. The germline CDR1 and CDR2 sequences are LGHDT and YNNKEL (reference sequence). V trimming: 6 bases; J trimming: 6 bases; junction bases outside the gene matches: 4. CDR3 in DNA: TGTGCCAGCAGGGGGACAGCAGATGGCTACACCTTC. This codes for CASRGTADGYTF.

This clone was recorded only once. The CDR3 is CASSLSTAATEAFF. The CDR3 DNA reads as TGTGCCAGCAGCTTATCGACAGCAGCCACTGAAGCTTTCTTT. This chain links TRBV13 with TRBJ1-1; TRBD1 is a possible D gene (5 bases). The germline gives CDR1 PRHDT, CDR2 FYEKMQ (reference sequence). The CDR3 totals 14 residues. Trimming removed 2 bases at V and 4 bases at J, with 11 bases between. Full variable domain (rest looked up from reference TRBV13 and TRBJ1-1): AAGVIQSPRHLIKEKRETATLKCYPIPRHDTVYWYQQGPGQDPQFLISFYEKMQSDKGSIPDRFSAQQFSDYHSELNMSSLELGDSALYFCASSLSTAATEAFFGQGTRLTVV.

The V gene is TRBV7-6, the J gene TRBJ1-5, with D perhaps TRBD1 (5 bases). Trimming pared 4 bases from V and 2 bases from J, leaving 18 bases between. CDR1 is SGHVS and CDR2 is FNYEAQ in the germline V gene. CDR3 length equals 17 residues. This chain's CDR3 is CASSWGGSGLGNQPQHF. CDR3 nucleotide sequence: TGTGCCAGCAGCTGGGGGGGATCAGGGTTGGGCAATCAGCCCCAGCATTTT.

At least ten counts were recorded for this clone. The chain is built from TRBV7-9 and TRBJ1-6; tentative D call: TRBD1 (5 bases). The CDR3 totals 13 residues. Germline V CDR1 and CDR2: SEHNR, FQNEAQ (reference sequence). V was clipped by 5 bases and J by 7 bases, with 9 bases between them. DNA of the CDR3: TGTGCCAGCAGCCGGGAGGGGAATTCACCCCTCCACTTT. This sequence encodes CASSREGNSPLHF.

V and J are TRBV15 and TRBJ1-2; 10 bases match TRBD1. Germline CDR1 LNHNV, CDR2 YYDKDF (reference sequence). The ends lost 1 base at V and 3 bases at J; junction bases unmatched: 2. CDR3 length equals 15 residues. CDR3 sequence (DNA): TGTGCCACCAGCAGAGTTGGGACAGGGGACTATGGCTACACCTTC. This translates into CATSRVGTGDYGYTF.

This chain joins TRBV5-4 and TRBJ1-1; TRBD1 might be the D (6 bases). This CDR3 comprises 15 residues. CDR1 SGHNT and CDR2 YYREEE come from the germline V gene (reference sequence). Trimming removed 2 bases at V and 2 bases at J, with 13 bases between. The CDR3 reads CASSLTGLGNTEAFF. As DNA, the CDR3 is TGTGCCAGCAGCTTAACAGGGCTGGGTAACACTGAAGCTTTCTTT. The full variable domain, in which reference TRBV5-4 and TRBJ1-1 provide the parts outside the CDR3, is ETGVTQSPTHLIKTRGQQVTLRCSSQSGHNTVSWYQQALGQGPQFIFQYYREEENGRGNFPPRFSGLQFPNYSSELNVNALELDDSALYLCASSLTGLGNTEAFFGQGTRLTVV.

The chain recombines TRBV19 with TRBJ2-1; TRBD2 agrees at 10 bases. The V gene end was trimmed by 4 bases and the J gene end by 7 bases; junction bases not matched to a gene: 16. CDR1 and CDR2 from the germline V gene are LNHDA and SQIVND (reference sequence). The CDR3 spans 18 residues. For the CDR3, the DNA is TGTGCCAGTAGTAAATCCGCGGTGTTGAGCGGGAGGGCTAATGAGCAGTTCTTC. This encodes CASSKSAVLSGRANEQFF.

The V and J genes are TRBV3-1 (or the pseudogene TRBV3-2) and TRBJ1-2; D perhaps matches TRBD1 (6 bases). Germline CDR1 LGHDT, CDR2 YNNKEL (reference sequence). CDR3 size: 16 residues. Trimming removed 1 base at V and 8 bases at J, with 20 bases between. CDR3 bases: TGTGCCAGCAGCCAAGGACAGGAAACACGAGTCAAGGGCTACACCTTC. It codes for CASSQGQETRVKGYTF.

The J gene is TRBJ1-5, the V gene TRBV18; no reliable D call. Looked up from germline, CDR1 is KGHSH and CDR2 is LQKENI. The CDR3 extends over 13 amino acids. V shed 5 bases and J shed 7 bases, with 12 bases lying between them. The CDR3 sequence is CASSAGLVQPQHF. CDR3 coding DNA: TGTGCCAGCTCAGCGGGGTTGGTCCAGCCCCAGCATTTT.

The gene calls are TRBV11-2 and TRBJ2-7; 9 bases are a match to TRBD1. The CDR3 extends over 14 amino acids. J gave up 5 bases and V 1 base, and 3 bases lay outside the gene matches. Germline CDR1 is SGHAT and CDR2 is FQNNGV. DNA for the CDR3: TGTGCCAGCAGCTTAGGGACAGGGGTCCACGAGCAGTACTTC. Translation: CASSLGTGVHEQYF.

CDR3 in amino acids: CASAAGGDPNQPQHF. The CDR3 DNA follows: TGTGCCAGCGCGGCCGGCGGGGATCCGAATCAGCCCCAGCATTTT. The chain employs TRBV7-9 and TRBJ1-5; no reliable D call. Trimming cost V 8 bases and J 4 bases, with 18 bases left between them. This CDR3 has 15 amino acids. Germline loops: CDR1 SEHNR, CDR2 FQNEAQ (reference sequence).

The chain employs TRBV21-1 and TRBJ1-2; TRBD1, the D gene given by the table, was not confirmed from the DNA. TRBV21-1 is described as a pseudogene. This CDR3 comprises 21 residues. CDR3 DNA sequence: TGTGCCAGCAGCAAAATGACCGCTGAGGACAAACGAAGAATAAGAAACTATGGCTACACCTTC. It encodes CASSKMTAEDKRRIRNYGYTF.

V usage is TRBV7-9 and J usage is TRBJ1-1; D uncertain. Trimming removed 2 bases from V and 2 bases from J, with 9 bases in between. The CDR3 totals 14 residues. Germline CDR1 and CDR2: SEHNR and FQNEAQ (reference sequence). CDR3 protein: CASSLTRDNTEAFF. For the CDR3, the DNA is TGTGCCAGCAGCTTAACGAGGGATAACACTGAAGCTTTCTTT.

The chain carries TRBV28 and TRBJ2-3; 7 bases fit TRBD2. Germline CDR1 reads MDHEN; CDR2 reads SYDVKM. This CDR3 comprises 15 residues. After removal of 10 bases from V and 4 bases from J, the junction contained 14 bases not matched to a gene. The CDR3 loop is CATLAGGAGSDTQYF. The CDR3 bases are TGTGCCACCCTTGCTGGGGGAGCGGGGTCAGATACGCAGTATTTT.

V is TRBV4-2 and J is TRBJ2-1; 7 nucleotides line up with TRBD2. The CDR3 consists of 18 residues. V gave up 1 base and J gave up 2 bases; unmatched junction bases: 11. The germline gives CDR1 LGHNA, CDR2 YNFKEQ. The CDR3 is CASSQGKVKRDTYNEQFF. Here the CDR3 DNA reads TGTGCCAGCAGCCAAGGGAAAGTGAAGCGGGATACCTACAATGAGCAGTTCTTC.

The chain combines TRBV10-3 with TRBJ1-3; no reliable D call. Germline CDR1 and CDR2: ENHRY and SYGVKD. CDR3 length: 13 amino acids. V lost 8 bases to trimming and J lost 6 bases, with 14 bases between them. The DNA of the CDR3 is TGTGCCATCGCTGCGGGTTCAGAAAACACCATATATTTT. This sequence encodes CAIAAGSENTIYF.

In this sample, this clone turned up once. This chain joins TRBV7-9 and TRBJ1-5; 7 nucleotides agree with TRBD1. The CDR3 is 17 amino acids. Germline V CDR1 and CDR2: SEHNR, FQNEAQ (reference sequence). The trim removed 0 bases at V and 5 bases at J, leaving 10 bases unmatched. CDR3 nucleotides: TGTGCCAGCAGCTTAGCCGGGACAGACCATTTTGATCAGCCCCAGCATTTT. Its protein is CASSLAGTDHFDQPQHF.

V is TRBV15 and J is TRBJ1-2; 8 bases align to TRBD1. Germline CDR1 is LNHNV and CDR2 is YYDKDF (reference sequence). This CDR3 comprises 14 residues. V shed 3 bases and J 4 bases; nucleotides not matched to a gene: 4. The DNA for the CDR3 is TGTGCCACCAGCAGCATGGACAGGGCCTATGGCTACACCTTC. It codes for CATSSMDRAYGYTF.

The V gene is TRBV12-3 or TRBV12-4, the J gene TRBJ2-7; tentative D call: TRBD1 (8 bases). This CDR3 spans 13 amino acids. Trimming took off 2 bases at V and 12 bases at J, with 17 bases between the two ends. The CDR3 nucleotides are TGTGCCAGCAGTTTACAGCGGACAGGGAGGGGGTACTTC. Translated, it gives CASSLQRTGRGYF.

V and J are TRBV3-1 (or the pseudogene TRBV3-2) and TRBJ2-7; 10 bases align to TRBD1. This CDR3 region has 19 residues. CDR1 and CDR2 (germline): LGHDT, YNNKEL (reference sequence). J was trimmed by 3 bases and V by 0 bases; bases with no gene match: 14. CDR3 nucleotides: TGTGCCAGCAGCCAAGATTTCCTGCGGCTCCGGGACAGGGGCTACGAGCAGTACTTC. It specifies CASSQDFLRLRDRGYEQYF.

The chain links TRBV20-1 to TRBJ1-5; D is uncertain. In germline, CDR1 is DFQATT, CDR2 SNEGSKA (reference sequence). The CDR3 is made up of 14 amino acids. Trimming took off 3 bases at V and 1 base at J, with 10 bases between the two ends. CDR3 DNA sequence: TGCAGTGCTAGTCCCGGAGACAGCAATCAGCCCCAGCATTTT. It translates to CSASPGDSNQPQHF.

The chain links TRBV4-1 to TRBJ2-1; possibly TRBD2 for D (5 bases). The CDR3 sequence is 16 residues long. Germline values: CDR1 MGHRA, CDR2 YSYEKL. The germline V and J ends were trimmed by 2 bases and 0 bases, with 11 bases remaining between them. CDR3 loop: CASSQTASGSYNEQFF. The CDR3 coding sequence is TGCGCCAGCAGCCAAACAGCGAGCGGCTCCTACAATGAGCAGTTCTTC.

This clone was observed a handful of times. The V and J genes are TRBV19 and TRBJ1-1, with D possibly TRBD1 on 6 matching bases. This CDR3 spans 16 amino acids. Deletions cut 4 bases from V and 1 base from J, with 16 bases between. CDR1 is LNHDA, CDR2 SQIVND, per germline (reference sequence). In DNA form, the CDR3 reads TGTGCCAGTAGTACTACAGGGTTTTTCTCGAACACTGAAGCTTTCTTT. Protein sequence: CASSTTGFFSNTEAFF. The full variable domain, rest sourced from reference TRBV19 and TRBJ1-1, is DGGITQSPKYLFRKEGQNVTLSCEQNLNHDAMYWYRQDPGQGLRLIYYSQIVNDFQKGDIAEGYSVSREKKESFPLTVTSAQKNPTAFYLCASSTTGFFSNTEAFFGQGTRLTVV.

The chain joins TRBV15 to TRBJ2-7; no clear D gene. Trimming pared 1 base from V and 7 bases from J, leaving 17 bases between. The germline gives CDR1 LNHNV, CDR2 YYDKDF (reference sequence). The CDR3 covers 15 residues. This CDR3 is CATSRVNSQPLEQYF. The CDR3 DNA reads as TGTGCCACCAGCAGAGTAAACAGCCAGCCGTTAGAGCAGTACTTC.

J is TRBJ1-1 and V is TRBV5-1, with TRBD1 as a possible D gene (6 bases). Germline CDR1 is SGHRS and CDR2 is YFSETQ. The V and J ends lost 5 bases and 4 bases respectively, with 15 bases between them. This CDR3 region has 14 residues. The CDR3, as DNA: TGCGCCAGCAGTACCGCGGGGGCGACCACTGAAGCTTTCTTT. It translates to CASSTAGATTEAFF.